This TCR beta chain was sequenced during a study of a mutant IDH1 vaccine in newly diagnosed glioma. About the research overall: Vaccine administration was initiated 4-6 weeks following radiotherapy alone, or with temozolomide cycles. Treatment recipients were around 62% male and about 40% female, and their mean age was around 37 years. Earlier treatment was radiotherapy, temozolomide, or both, with most getting both.

The method was immunoSEQ multiplex PCR; TCRdb's version includes in-frame clones alone and lacks a portion of them. This sample yields about 72,000 clones, of which approximately 84% are seen a single time; 10% to 15% belongs to the top ten. Germline V gene sequence: CDR1 LNHDA, CDR2 SQIVND (reference sequence). The CDR3 sequence is 15 residues long. V was cut by 3 bases and J by 0 bases, with 9 bases left in between. A remark on this clone: Its matching antigen is unknown.

Time point indicated: week 35, safety follow-up. A 20-mer mutant IDH1 peptide at 300 ug was injected subcutaneously with topical imiquimod. New WHO grade 3 or 4 astrocytomas that were IDH1-mutant and ATRX-lost occurred in the donors. The chain links TRBV19 to TRBJ1-3, with a weak D call TRBD1 (5 bases). This clonotype originated in a man aged 18 to 30 with glioma. The sequenced sample was PBMCs, obtained from a glioma patient whose treatment included an IDH1 peptide vaccine. The CDR3 sequence: CASSMDINSGNTIYF. In nucleotides, the CDR3 is TGTGCCAGTAGTATGGACATAAACTCTGGAAACACCATATATTTT.